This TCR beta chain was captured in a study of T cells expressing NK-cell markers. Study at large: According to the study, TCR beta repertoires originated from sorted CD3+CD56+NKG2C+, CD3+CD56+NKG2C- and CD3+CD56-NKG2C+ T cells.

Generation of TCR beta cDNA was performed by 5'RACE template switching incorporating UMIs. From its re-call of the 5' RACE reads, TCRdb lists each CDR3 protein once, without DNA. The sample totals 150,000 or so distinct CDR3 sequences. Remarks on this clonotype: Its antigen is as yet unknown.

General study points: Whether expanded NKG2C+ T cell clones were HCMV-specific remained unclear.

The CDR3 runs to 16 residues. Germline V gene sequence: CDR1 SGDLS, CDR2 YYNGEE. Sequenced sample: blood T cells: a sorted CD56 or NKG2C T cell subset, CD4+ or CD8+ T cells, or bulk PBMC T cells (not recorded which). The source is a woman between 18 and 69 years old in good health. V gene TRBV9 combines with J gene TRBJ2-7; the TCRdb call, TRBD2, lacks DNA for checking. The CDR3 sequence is CASSVTGGPVVYEQYF.